The 5 T cell receptor beta chains given below trace back to one sample, sequenced in a study of cytomegalovirus exposure and HLA in healthy donors. PCR employed 60 Vbeta and 13 Jbeta primers. Data came from immunoSEQ multiplex PCR; TCRdb stores just in-frame clones and leaves some out. The table has roughly 70,000 clones, over 70% seen once. The specimen was PBMCs. All receptors derive from a man aged 70-80 years in good health and CMV-seronegative.

This chain uses TRBV7-8 with TRBJ1-6; 7 bases are a match to TRBD1. The germline CDR1 and CDR2 sequences are SGHVS and FQNEAQ. Germline trimming cut 1 base from V and 7 bases from J; bases unmatched to any gene: 4. This CDR3 contains 15 residues. CDR3 nucleotide sequence: TGTGCCAGCAGCTTAGGAGGGACAGAGAATTCACCCCTCCACTTT. Protein: CASSLGGTENSPLHF.

This chain uses TRBV29-1 with TRBJ1-1; the D gene is possibly TRBD1 (5 bases). Germline CDR1 is SQVTM and CDR2 is ANQGSEA. The CDR3 is 13 amino acids. Trimming left V 5 bases short and J 2 bases short, with 12 bases between. The DNA for the CDR3 is TGCAGCGTTTCCCCCAGGGATAACACTGAAGCTTTCTTT. Amino acid sequence: CSVSPRDNTEAFF.

The CDR3 coding sequence is TGTGCCAGCACCCTGGGGCCCGGGGAGCTGTTTTTT. It is translated as CASTLGPGELFF. The chain recombines TRBV6-1 with TRBJ2-2, with a weak D call TRBD1 (5 bases). Per germline, CDR1 MNHNS and CDR2 SASEGT. V lost 7 bases, J lost 6 bases, and 9 bases lay in between. The CDR3 is made up of 12 amino acids.

Only a few counts were recorded for this clone. DNA for the CDR3: TGTGCCAGCAGTTTGCAGAGGAATCAGCCCCAGCATTTT. It codes for CASSLQRNQPQHF. The rearrangement uses TRBV28 and TRBJ1-5; no clear D gene. The length of the CDR3 is 13 residues. Trimming pared 3 bases from V and 4 bases from J, leaving 7 bases between. Germline CDR1 and CDR2: MDHEN and SYDVKM.

The chain joins TRBV18 to TRBJ2-5; TRBD1 might be the D (6 bases). Between the trimmed V and J ends, which lost 0 bases and 4 bases, there was a span of 9 bases. CDR3 length equals 14 residues. Germline-derived CDR1 and CDR2 are KGHSH and LQKENI. The CDR3 loop is CASSPPQGRETQYF. The DNA for the CDR3 is TGTGCCAGCTCACCACCACAGGGAAGAGAGACCCAGTACTTC.